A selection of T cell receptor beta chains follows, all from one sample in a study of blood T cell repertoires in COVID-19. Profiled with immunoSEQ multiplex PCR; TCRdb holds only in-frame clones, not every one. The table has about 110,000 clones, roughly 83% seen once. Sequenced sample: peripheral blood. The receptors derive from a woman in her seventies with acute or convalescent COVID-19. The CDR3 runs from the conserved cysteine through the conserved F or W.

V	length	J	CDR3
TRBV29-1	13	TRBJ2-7	CSVVATGGYEQYF
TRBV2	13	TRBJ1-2	CASSPDRGRGYTF
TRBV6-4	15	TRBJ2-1	CASSAEGANSNEQFF
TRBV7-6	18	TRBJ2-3	CASSLSPQRGAFTDTQYF
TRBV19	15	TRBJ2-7	CASRSGRSNDYEQYF
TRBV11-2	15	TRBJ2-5	CASSVRKGEGETQYF
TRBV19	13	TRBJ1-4	CASSGTDRDKLFF
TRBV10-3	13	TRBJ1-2	CAISEGDRGGYTF
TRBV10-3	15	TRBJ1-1	CAISEKDRTNTEAFF
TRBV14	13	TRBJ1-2	CASSQAHLGGYTF
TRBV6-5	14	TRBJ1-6	CASSWDTSHSPLHF
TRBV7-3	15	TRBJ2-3	CASSPQTGRADTQYF
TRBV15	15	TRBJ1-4	CATSRSGGGYEKLFF
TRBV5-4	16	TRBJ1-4	CASSLDSGGSNEKLFF
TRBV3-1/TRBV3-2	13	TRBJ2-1	CASSPGSHNEQFF
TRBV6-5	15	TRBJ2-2	CASRRGQTYTGELFF
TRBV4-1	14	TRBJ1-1	CASSHGQGNTEAFF
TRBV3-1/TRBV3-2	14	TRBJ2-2	CASSLGGGTGELFF
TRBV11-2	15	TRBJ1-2	CASSPAAGTFYGYTF
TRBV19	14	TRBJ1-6	CASSIRDSPTPLHF
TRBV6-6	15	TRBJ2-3	CASSYGHRATDTQYF